This T cell receptor (beta chain) was retrieved from a study of blood T cells in healthy people across ages (dated by TCRdb to between 2014 and 2017). General notes on the study: In model experiments, roughly one uniquely barcoded TCR beta cDNA molecule per two T cells was captured by template switching. Four age groups were formed from the donors: young (average approximately 15 years), middle-aged (roughly 38), aged (approximately 60) and long-lived (around 82). For two donors (one aged 18 to 30 and one aged 80 or older), the study analyzed two additional independent replicas of 1 million unique cDNA reads from the same blood draw. To track age-related changes in TCR beta repertoire diversity, the study relied on deep sequencing normalized with unique cDNA molecular identifiers. Donors of different ages were randomly distributed across sequencing lanes to avoid experimental bias.

The donors were roughly 39 Caucasian individuals from Russia, aged roughly 6 to 95 years, who were systemically healthy. Around 10 milliliters of peripheral blood were drawn from each donor into EDTA-treated Vacutainer tubes. Ficoll-Paque density-gradient centrifugation was used to isolate PBMCs, with at least 6.5 million per sample. Trizol reagent was used to extract total RNA from the PBMCs, yielding at least 5.5 micrograms per sample. For every donor, flow cytometry on a PBMC aliquot measured the percentage of naive CD45RAhigh/CD27high T cells. Comment on this clonotype: Its binding antigen is unknown. Within one base of it there is no much larger clone, and no base qualities were kept.

Relative to germline, V is missing 6 bases and J is missing 0 bases, with 4 bases of the junction outside any gene match. Measured from the cysteine to the phenylalanine, the CDR3 is 15 residues long. CDR3 DNA only is kept here, 45 bases in frame from base 1. CDR1 and CDR2, looked up from the germline V gene, are MNHNS and SASEGT. Library preparation used 5' RACE. TCRdb records Illumina HiSeq 2500 as the sequencer. A second roughly 6 to 12 cycle PCR used a sample-barcoded 5' primer and a J-beta primer mix. A unique molecular identifier was introduced onto each TCR beta cDNA molecule by a template-switch 5' adaptor carrying 12 random nucleotides. Each sample yielded at least 3 million CDR3-containing paired-end reads. First-strand cDNA synthesis was performed from all RNA using the Mint cDNA synthesis kit, with priming by a TRBC-specific oligonucleotide. Following uracil-DNA glycosylase treatment, a first 18-cycle PCR with universal primers M1SS and BC2_uni_R was performed on all cDNA. For the original study's pipeline: Normalization of each sample was performed by random selection of 1 million high-quality reads, each carrying a distinct molecular identifier. Instead of being binned into consensus sequences, reads that shared molecular identifiers were thrown out. MiTCR, set to a Q25 quality threshold and the strictest error-elimination algorithm, was used for CDR3 identification, clonotype clustering and error correction. A nonparametric unseen species model with Euler transformation was used to estimate a lower bound on total TCR beta diversity. TCRdb handled the public reads itself, with Q25 trimming in fastp and clone calling in MiXCR, and kept productive beta chains. Rows with one shared CDR3 protein collapse into an entry with the most common genes and DNA. TCRdb, rather than the study authors, made the V and J calls. This sample has about 1.5 million distinct CDR3 sequences in its table, and 42% of those were observed once. 7.9% of the sample is held by the ten biggest clonotypes.

Paper-wide results and their limitations: Compared with the aged group, the long-lived group had more naive CD4+ T cells, fewer expanded clones and increased TCR diversity, a pattern suggesting age selection. Because the CMV infection status of the donors was unknown, age-related changes in expanded clonotypes may potentially have been confounded. Because profiling used bulk unsorted PBMCs, naive and antigen-experienced compartments could not be compared conclusively. The percentage of naive T cells measured by flow cytometry correlated strongly with observed TCR beta diversity. Estimates of total diversity from one million sequenced T cells were regarded as lower bounds and underestimates. Observed TCR beta diversity per million T cells fell roughly linearly with age, and a significant reduction was already apparent by age around 40.

The sequence links TRBV6-1 to TRBJ1-4, with 7 bases aligning to TRBD1. The TCR comes from a young woman in good health. The sample was blood. The CDR3 loop reads CASRGTVATNEKLFF. The nucleotide sequence reads as follows: TGTGCCAGCAGGGGGACAGTCGCAACTAATGAAAAACTGTTTTTT.